The rows below give T cell receptor beta chains drawn from one sample of a study of cytomegalovirus exposure and HLA in healthy donors. Assay used: immunoSEQ multiplex PCR; TCRdb lists only in-frame clones, some missing. The sample carries 110,000 to 150,000 clones, about three quarters recorded once. Sequencing was carried out using PBMCs. These receptors originate from a young woman in good health and CMV-seronegative. The CDR3 runs from the conserved cysteine through the conserved F or W. A D gene is named only where the DNA matches it firmly. Rows give clone size only sometimes, using once, few, many, or a class for an expanded clone.

j_call | v_call | d_call | clone_size | cdr3_nt | cdr3_aa
TRBJ2-5 | TRBV30 | TRBD2 | few | TGTGCCTGGAGTCCCTTGGACGGGAGGGAGACCCAGTACTTC | CAWSPLDGRETQYF
TRBJ1-6 | TRBV11-3 | - | - | TGTGCCAGCAGCTCTAGGAGTGGACAGTCACCCCTCCACTTT | CASSSRSGQSPLHF
TRBJ1-4 | TRBV2 | - | - | TGTGCCAGCAGTAGGGAACGAGGAGGAGAAAAACTGTTTTTT | CASSRERGGEKLFF
TRBJ2-1 | TRBV5-4 | TRBD1 | once | TGTGCCAGCAGTATGGGGGGACAGGACTACAATGAGCAGTTCTTC | CASSMGGQDYNEQFF
TRBJ2-1 | TRBV10-2 | - | - | TGCGCCAGCAGTGGGAGAGCGATTCAAAACAATGAGCAGTTCTTC | CASSGRAIQNNEQFF
TRBJ2-3 | TRBV19 | TRBD2 | - | TGTGCCAGTAGTATAGCTGGTAGCGGGGGCACAGATACGCAGTATTTT | CASSIAGSGGTDTQYF
TRBJ2-2 | TRBV11-2 | - | - | TGTGCCAGCAGCTTAGTCAGGGGTTCCGGGGAGCTGTTTTTT | CASSLVRGSGELFF
TRBJ2-3 | TRBV4-2 | TRBD2 | - | TGTGCCAGCAGCCAAGATTGGGGGGGAGGGAGCACAGATACGCAGTATTTT | CASSQDWGGGSTDTQYF
TRBJ1-1 | TRBV7-9 | - | - | TGTGCCAGCAGCTCTCGACGGGTGAACACTGAAGCTTTCTTT | CASSSRRVNTEAFF
TRBJ2-7 | TRBV5-1 | TRBD2 | - | TGCGCCAGCAGCTTGGCTGGCGGGAGGACCTACGAGCAGTACTTC | CASSLAGGRTYEQYF
TRBJ2-5 | TRBV25-1 | - | - | TGTGCCAGCAGTGCAAGGACTAAAGAGACCCAGTACTTC | CASSARTKETQYF
TRBJ1-6 | TRBV7-3 | - | - | TGTGCCAGCAGCCTTCGTTATAATTCACCCCTCCACTTT | CASSLRYNSPLHF
TRBJ1-5 | TRBV6-5 | TRBD1 | - | TGTGCCAGCAGCCCGGGACAGGGAAACAATCAGCCCCAGCATTTT | CASSPGQGNNQPQHF
TRBJ1-5 | TRBV30 | - | - | TGTGCTTTACAGGAGAATAGCAATCAGCCCCAGCATTTT | CALQENSNQPQHF
TRBJ1-2 | TRBV6-5 | TRBD1 | - | TGTGCCAGCAGTCGGACAGGGGGTTTGTATGGCTACACCTTC | CASSRTGGLYGYTF
TRBJ1-2 | TRBV2 | - | - | TGTGCCAGCACACAGGATAGCTATGGCTACACCTTC | CASTQDSYGYTF
TRBJ1-6 | TRBV19 | - | few | TGTGCCAGTAGAGAGGTGGAATTTTCACCCCTCCACTTT | CASREVEFSPLHF
TRBJ2-5 | TRBV7-9 | TRBD1 | - | TGTGCCAGCAGCCCCCGGGACAGGGAGACGAAGACCCAGTACTTC | CASSPRDRETKTQYF
TRBJ2-7 | TRBV2 | - | - | TGTGCCAGCAGTGAAAGGGGGGGGCCCTCCTACGAGCAGTACTTC | CASSERGGPSYEQYF
TRBJ2-1 | TRBV18 | TRBD2 | few | TGTGCCAGCTCACTGAGTAGAACTAGCGGGGGCCGCAGCTCCTACAATGAGCAGTTCTTC | CASSLSRTSGGRSSYNEQFF
TRBJ1-4 | TRBV7-9 | - | - | TGTGCCAGCAGCTTACAGGGGGAAAAACTGTTTTTT | CASSLQGEKLFF
TRBJ1-4 | TRBV7-2 | - | - | TGTGCCAGCAGCTTGTCCGGGGGGGAAAAACTGTTTTTT | CASSLSGGEKLFF
TRBJ1-2 | TRBV6-5 | - | - | TGTGCCAGCAGTAAACACGAAACCTATGGCTACACCTTC | CASSKHETYGYTF
TRBJ1-2 | TRBV4-1 | - | - | TGCGCCAGCACCGGGACATATAACTCGGAGGCCGACTACACCTTC | CASTGTYNSEADYTF
TRBJ1-1 | TRBV7-9 | TRBD1 | - | TGTGCCAGCAGCCCAGGGACAGGGGGGGTAGGGAAGAACACTGAAGCTTTCTTT | CASSPGTGGVGKNTEAFF
TRBJ2-1 | TRBV28 | TRBD2 | once | TGTGCCAGCAGTTTTTGGACTAGACCTTCCAATGAGCAGTTCTTC | CASSFWTRPSNEQFF
TRBJ1-1 | TRBV6-5 | TRBD1 | few | TGTGCCAGCGGGGAACAGGGGGCCACTGAAGCTTTCTTT | CASGEQGATEAFF
TRBJ1-3 | TRBV21-1 | - | - | TGTGCCAGCAGCAGATCCCCACAGGGGGCGCGTGAAAACACCATATATTTT | CASSRSPQGARENTIYF
TRBJ2-6 | TRBV7-6 | - | - | TGTGCCAGCAGCTTAGTACGTGTCAGTTCCTCTGGGGCCAACGTCCTGACTTTC | CASSLVRVSSSGANVLTF
TRBJ1-5 | TRBV5-1 | - | - | TGCGCCAGCAGCCCGGGGGACTATAGCAATCAGCCCCAGCATTTT | CASSPGDYSNQPQHF
TRBJ2-5 | TRBV7-9 | - | - | TGTTCCAGCAGCCGAGATGGGGGAGGCATATGGGAGACCCAGTACTTC | CSSSRDGGGIWETQYF
TRBJ2-7 | TRBV6-5 | TRBD2 | - | TGTGCCAGCAGTCCCCTAGCGGGAATAGCCGAGCAGTACTTC | CASSPLAGIAEQYF
TRBJ2-5 | TRBV7-6 | - | - | TGTGCCAGCAGCTTAGGGGGCCCGGCCGGAGAGACCCAGTACTTC | CASSLGGPAGETQYF
TRBJ2-3 | TRBV5-1 | TRBD2 | - | TGCGCCAGCAGCTTAGCGGGGTTGGGAACAGATACGCAGTATTTT | CASSLAGLGTDTQYF
TRBJ1-1 | TRBV5-1 | - | - | TGCGCCAGCAGCTTGGGAGGGGGCACTGAAGCTTTCTTT | CASSLGGGTEAFF
TRBJ2-5 | TRBV7-3 | TRBD1 | - | TGTGCCAGCAGCCTAAACAGGGGTCCCCAAGAGACCCAGTACTTC | CASSLNRGPQETQYF
TRBJ2-4 | TRBV4-1 | TRBD1 | - | TGCGCCAGCAGCCTCGGACAGGGGGCACTAAACATTCAGTACTTC | CASSLGQGALNIQYF
TRBJ1-2 | TRBV4-2 | - | - | TGTGCCAGCAGCCCCAAAGAGAGCTATGGCTACACCTTC | CASSPKESYGYTF
TRBJ2-5 | TRBV10-3 | TRBD2 | - | TGTGCCACCGCGGGGGCTAGCGGGGCCAAAGAGACCCAGTACTTC | CATAGASGAKETQYF
TRBJ2-3 | TRBV7-2 | - | - | TGTGCCAGCAGCTTAAGGGGGGGCAAAGATACGCAGTATTTT | CASSLRGGKDTQYF
TRBJ2-2 | TRBV11-2 | - | - | TGTGCCAGCAGCCTAGTTGGACACCAGAACACCGGGGAGCTGTTTTTT | CASSLVGHQNTGELFF
TRBJ2-5 | TRBV27 | - | - | TGTGCCAGTCCACTAAGGCGCGAGACCCAGTACTTC | CASPLRRETQYF
TRBJ1-5 | TRBV28 | - | few | TGTGCCAGCAGTCCCCCTCGGAGTAGCAATCAGCCCCAGCATTTT | CASSPPRSSNQPQHF
TRBJ2-3 | TRBV7-8 | - | once | TGTGCCAGCAGCTCAGAGCCCGCGACAAGCACAGATACGCAGTATTTT | CASSSEPATSTDTQYF
TRBJ2-7 | TRBV4-1 | TRBD1 | once | TGCGCCAGCAGCTATTCGGACAGGGACCCCTACGAGCAGTACTTC | CASSYSDRDPYEQYF
TRBJ2-7 | TRBV6-1 | TRBD2 | - | TGTGCCAGCAGTAGGGTAGCGGGGACGTCTAGAGAGCAGTACTTC | CASSRVAGTSREQYF
TRBJ2-2 | TRBV7-9 | TRBD2 | few | TGTGCCAGCAGCCACCATGAGCGGGAAAACACCGGGGAGCTGTTTTTT | CASSHHERENTGELFF
TRBJ2-2 | TRBV5-1 | - | few | TGCGCCAGCAGATCCAGAGGCACCGGGGAGCTGTTTTTT | CASRSRGTGELFF
TRBJ1-1 | TRBV28 | TRBD1 | - | TGTGCCAGCAGTTTCGGGGGACAGGGGTACACTGAAGCTTTCTTT | CASSFGGQGYTEAFF
TRBJ1-4 | TRBV5-6 | TRBD1 | - | TGTGCCAGCAGCTCAGTGACAGGGATTAAGGAAAAACTGTTTTTT | CASSSVTGIKEKLFF
TRBJ1-2 | TRBV12-5 | - | once | TGTGCTTGCGCCCAAGGGACAACTAACTATGGCTACACCTTC | CACAQGTTNYGYTF
TRBJ1-5 | TRBV7-9 | TRBD1 | - | TGTGCCAGCAGTGGACAGGGTGATCAGCCCCAGCATTTT | CASSGQGDQPQHF
TRBJ2-1 | TRBV12-5 | - | once | TGTGCTAGTGGTGAAGGACAGCTGGCCTACAATGAGCAGTTCTTC | CASGEGQLAYNEQFF
TRBJ2-7 | TRBV27 | TRBD1 | - | TGTGCCCCCCTCGAGGGGGCTTATATCTACGAGCAGTACTTC | CAPLEGAYIYEQYF
TRBJ1-1 | TRBV5-4 | - | - | TGTGCCAGCAGTAGACAGTTGAACACTGAAGCTTTCTTT | CASSRQLNTEAFF
TRBJ2-3 | TRBV14 | - | - | TGTGCCAGCAGCCAACCGGGAACTACTGCAGATACGCAGTATTTT | CASSQPGTTADTQYF
TRBJ2-7 | TRBV5-1 | - | - | TGCGCCAGCAGCCTAACCCCTGAGCGGAGGTTCATCGAGCAGTACTTC | CASSLTPERRFIEQYF
TRBJ2-5 | TRBV27 | - | - | TGTGCCAGCAGTCCTGGACAGCGGGAGACCCAGTACTTC | CASSPGQRETQYF